The present entry profiles one T cell receptor beta chain with its context. The data were taken from a study of T-cell reconstitution after alpha-beta-depleted transplantation in children. Unique molecular identifiers were incorporated when the TCRbeta library was constructed. TCRdb re-called the PCR reads with MiXCR, one entry per CDR3 protein. The sample consists of some 500,000 distinct CDR3 sequences, 30% to 35% of them appearing once. V lost 5 bases and J 3 bases, leaving 11 bases between the germline ends. Per germline, CDR1 MDHEN and CDR2 SYDVKM. The CDR3 is 13 residues long. This chain links TRBV28 with TRBJ2-7; possibly TRBD2 for D (5 bases). The receptor's source is a human donor who donated a stem cell graft to a child with aplastic anemia. The sample here was PBMCs from the stem cell graft donor, taken from the stem cell graft. The CDR3 spells CASSAEAFYEQYF. Here the CDR3 DNA reads TGTGCCAGCAGTGCGGAGGCTTTCTACGAGCAGTACTTC.